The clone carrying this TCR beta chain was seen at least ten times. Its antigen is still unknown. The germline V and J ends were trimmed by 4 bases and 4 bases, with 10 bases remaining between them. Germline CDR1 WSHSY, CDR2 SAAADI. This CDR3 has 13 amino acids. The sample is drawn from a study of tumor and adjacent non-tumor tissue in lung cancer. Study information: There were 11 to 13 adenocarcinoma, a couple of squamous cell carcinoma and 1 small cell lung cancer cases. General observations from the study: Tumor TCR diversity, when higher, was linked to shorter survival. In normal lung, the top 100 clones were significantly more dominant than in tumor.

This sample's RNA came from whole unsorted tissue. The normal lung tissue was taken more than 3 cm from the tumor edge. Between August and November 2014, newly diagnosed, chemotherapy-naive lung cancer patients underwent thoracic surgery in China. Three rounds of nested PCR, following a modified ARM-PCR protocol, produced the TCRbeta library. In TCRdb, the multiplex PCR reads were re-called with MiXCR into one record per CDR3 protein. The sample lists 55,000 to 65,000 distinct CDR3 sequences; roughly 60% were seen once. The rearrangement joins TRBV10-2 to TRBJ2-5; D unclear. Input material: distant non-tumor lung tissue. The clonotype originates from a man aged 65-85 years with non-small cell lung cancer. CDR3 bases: TGCGCCAGCAGTGTTGGGTCGGGAGAGACCCAGTACTTC. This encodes CASSVGSGETQYF.